Below, 2 T cell receptor beta chains from the same sample are listed, as sequenced in a study of cytomegalovirus exposure and HLA in healthy donors. Primers for the PCR totalled 60 Vbeta and 13 Jbeta. Sequenced by immunoSEQ multiplex PCR; TCRdb stores in-frame clones only, minus some. The data contain under 130,000 clones, 60% to 85% of them singletons. Source material: PBMCs. The source is a man between 40 and 49 years old in good health and CMV-seronegative.

The J gene is TRBJ1-6, the V gene TRBV7-2; possibly TRBD1 for D (5 bases). This CDR3 is built from 14 residues. Deletions cut 1 base from V and 9 bases from J, with 10 bases between. Per the germline V gene, CDR1 is SGHTA and CDR2 is FQGNSA. The CDR3 loop reads CASSLGGSRSPLHF. The CDR3 bases are TGTGCCAGCAGCTTAGGGGGCAGCCGTTCACCCCTCCACTTT.

J is TRBJ2-5 and V is TRBV25-1; no firm D call. V was pared by 5 bases and J by 5 bases, with 15 bases between. The CDR3 is made up of 14 amino acids. Germline values: CDR1 MGHDK, CDR2 SYGVNS. The CDR3 loop reads CASSPDGSWETQYF. The CDR3 DNA sequence: TGTGCCAGCAGTCCCGACGGGTCCTGGGAGACCCAGTACTTC.